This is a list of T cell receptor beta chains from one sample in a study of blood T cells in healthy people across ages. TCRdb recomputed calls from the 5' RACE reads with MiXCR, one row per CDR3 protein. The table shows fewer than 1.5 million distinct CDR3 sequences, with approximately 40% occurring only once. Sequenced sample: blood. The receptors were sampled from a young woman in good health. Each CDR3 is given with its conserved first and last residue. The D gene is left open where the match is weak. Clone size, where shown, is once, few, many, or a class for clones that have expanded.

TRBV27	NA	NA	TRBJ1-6	TGTGCCAACAGTTCAAGACCCGGGAGAAATTCACCCCTCCACTTT	CANSSRPGRNSPLHF
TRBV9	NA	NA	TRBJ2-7	TGTGCCAGCAGCGTAGGCACAGGGGAGGACGAGCAGTACTTC	CASSVGTGEDEQYF
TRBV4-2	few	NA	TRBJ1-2	TGTGCCAGCAGCCAAGACGCAGGAGAACAGCTCTATGGCTACACCTTC	CASSQDAGEQLYGYTF
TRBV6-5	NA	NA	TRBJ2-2	TGTGCCGCAGGAGACAGCGAGGAGCTGTTTTTT	CAAGDSEELFF
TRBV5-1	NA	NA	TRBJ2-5	TGCGCCAGCAGCGTGCAGCGGAAAGAGACCCAGTACTTC	CASSVQRKETQYF
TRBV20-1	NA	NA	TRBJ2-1	TGCAGTGCTAGTTCCAGGGAGTGGTCCTACAATGAGCAGTTCTTC	CSASSREWSYNEQFF
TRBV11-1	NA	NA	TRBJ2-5	TGTGCCAGCAGCTTGGAGGCCGGACTCCTAAGAATTTTTCGCAACCAAGAGACCCAGTACTTC	CASSLEAGLLRIFRNQETQYF
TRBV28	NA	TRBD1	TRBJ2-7	TGTGCCAGCAGTTTTCGGGACAGGGTACTTGGAAAGCAGTACTTC	CASSFRDRVLGKQYF
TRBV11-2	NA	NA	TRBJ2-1	TGTGCCAGCAGCCCCCTTCGGACGTCCTTCAATGAGCAGTTCTTC	CASSPLRTSFNEQFF
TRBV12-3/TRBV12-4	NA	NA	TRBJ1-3	TGTACCAGCAGCATCGGAAACACCATATATTTT	CTSSIGNTIYF
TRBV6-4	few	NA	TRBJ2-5	TGTGCCAGCAGTGACTCGACTGCGGGGGCCAACTACAATGAGCAGTACTTC	CASSDSTAGANYNEQYF
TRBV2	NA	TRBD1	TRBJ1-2	TGTGCCAGTCACCTTACAGGGGGCTCTGGCTACACCTTC	CASHLTGGSGYTF
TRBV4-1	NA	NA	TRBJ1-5	TGCGCCAGCAGCCAAGTCCTGGGACGGGAATTCAATCAGCCCCAGCATTTT	CASSQVLGREFNQPQHF
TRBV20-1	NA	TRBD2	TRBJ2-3	TGCAGTGCTAGAGGGGAGCGGGGGACCAGTAGGGATACGCAGTATTTT	CSARGERGTSRDTQYF
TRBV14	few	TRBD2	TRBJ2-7	TGTGCCAGCAGCCAAGATCTAGCGGCCGAGCAGTACTTC	CASSQDLAAEQYF
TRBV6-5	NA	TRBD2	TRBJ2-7	TGTGCCAGCAGGGGATGGGAGGGAGGCGAGCAGTACTTC	CASRGWEGGEQYF
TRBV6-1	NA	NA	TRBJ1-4	TGTGCCAGCAGTGTCCCGGGCCCCAAACGGGTTGCAACTAATGAAAAACTGTTTTTT	CASSVPGPKRVATNEKLFF
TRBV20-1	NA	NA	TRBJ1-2	TGCAGTGCTAGAGCGGCAGGGAGCTGGCAATATGGCTACACCTTC	CSARAAGSWQYGYTF
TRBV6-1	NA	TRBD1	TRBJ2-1	TGTGCCAGCAGTCCCGGGACAGGTACCCCCAGCTCCTACAATGAGCAGTTCTTC	CASSPGTGTPSSYNEQFF
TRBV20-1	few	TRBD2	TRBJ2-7	TGCAGTGCCAAGACTAGCGGCACCACCTACGAGCAGTACTTC	CSAKTSGTTYEQYF
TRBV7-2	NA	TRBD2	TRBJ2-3	TGTGCCAGCAGCCCGGATTGGCGGGGGGAGACGCAGTATTTT	CASSPDWRGETQYF
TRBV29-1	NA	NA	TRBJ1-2	TGCAGCGTTGCCCGGCCTCCCTATGGCTACACCTTC	CSVARPPYGYTF
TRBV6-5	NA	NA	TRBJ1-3	TGTGCCAGCAGACCCGACAGTGGAAACACCATATATTTT	CASRPDSGNTIYF
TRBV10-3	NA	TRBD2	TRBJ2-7	TGTGCCATCACCTCGACTAGCGGGGTGAGCTCCTACGAGCAGTACTTC	CAITSTSGVSSYEQYF
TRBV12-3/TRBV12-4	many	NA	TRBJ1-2	TGTGCCAGCAGTTTACGGGGGGGTTTTTATGGCTACACCTTC	CASSLRGGFYGYTF
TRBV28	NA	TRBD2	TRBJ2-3	TGTGCCAGCAGATATAGCGGGAAAAGCACAGATACGCAGTATTTT	CASRYSGKSTDTQYF
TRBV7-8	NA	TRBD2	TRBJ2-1	TGTGCCAGCAGCTCCAGTCTCGGGACTAGTTTCTTCAATGAGCAGTTCTTC	CASSSSLGTSFFNEQFF
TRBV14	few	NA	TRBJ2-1	TGTGCCAGCGGGGGCGTTTTGACCTACAATGAGCAGTTCTTC	CASGGVLTYNEQFF
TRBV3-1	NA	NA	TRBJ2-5	TGTGCCAGCAGCCAAGAAGTGGCAGGGGGGAGTGGGACCCAGTACTTC	CASSQEVAGGSGTQYF
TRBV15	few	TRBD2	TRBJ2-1	TGTGCCACCAGCAGAGTCCCACTAGCGGGAGTTTCCTACAATGAGCAGTTCTTC	CATSRVPLAGVSYNEQFF
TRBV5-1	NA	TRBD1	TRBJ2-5	TGCGCCAGCAGCACGGACAGGGGCGGAGAGACCCAGTACTTC	CASSTDRGGETQYF
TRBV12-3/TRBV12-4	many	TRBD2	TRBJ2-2	TGTGCCAGCAGTGTTAGCGGGGTGAACACCGGGGAGCTGTTTTTT	CASSVSGVNTGELFF
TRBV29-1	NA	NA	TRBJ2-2	TGCAGCGTCGACAGACAGAACACCGGGGAGCTGTTTTTT	CSVDRQNTGELFF
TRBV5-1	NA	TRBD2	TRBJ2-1	TGCGCCAGCAGCTTGGCGCCCGGTAGCGGGGGCCTTAATGAGCAGTTCTTC	CASSLAPGSGGLNEQFF
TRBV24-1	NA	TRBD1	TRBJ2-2	TGTGCCACCAGTGATGCCGGGACAGGGATGGGGGAGCTGTTTTTT	CATSDAGTGMGELFF
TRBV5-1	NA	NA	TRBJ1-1	TGCGCCAGCGGAACGGGAGGGGACACTGAAGCTTTCTTT	CASGTGGDTEAFF
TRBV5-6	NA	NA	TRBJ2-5	TGTGCCAGCAGGGATGGACAGGGAGGTAGCGGGAGACATCGGGAGACCCAGTACTTC	CASRDGQGGSGRHRETQYF
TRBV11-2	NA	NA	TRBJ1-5	TGTGCCAGCAGCTTAGAGGGGTCGGGGACGGGGCCCCAGCATTTT	CASSLEGSGTGPQHF
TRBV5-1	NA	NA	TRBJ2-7	TGCGCCAGCAGGTGGACCGAGTTCTACGAGCAGTACTTC	CASRWTEFYEQYF
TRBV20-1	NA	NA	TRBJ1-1	TGCAGTGCTATCTATCCTGGGGGCACTGAAGCTTTCTTT	CSAIYPGGTEAFF
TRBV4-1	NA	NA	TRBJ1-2	TGCGCCAGCAGCCAAGTGGATCCAAAAACTAACTATGGCTACACCTTC	CASSQVDPKTNYGYTF
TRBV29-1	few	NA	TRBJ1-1	TGCAGCGTTGGAAAAGAGGTGAACACTGAAGCTTTCTTT	CSVGKEVNTEAFF
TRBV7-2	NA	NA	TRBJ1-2	TGTGCCAGCAGCTCGACACAGGGCGGGGGCTACACCTTC	CASSSTQGGGYTF
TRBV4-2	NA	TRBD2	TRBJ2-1	TGTGCCAGCAGCCAAGAAGGGCAGCGGGAGGGCCAGTTCTTC	CASSQEGQREGQFF
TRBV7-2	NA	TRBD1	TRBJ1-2	TGTGCCAGCATCTCCGGGACAGGGGGCGCGGGTGGCTACACCTTC	CASISGTGGAGGYTF
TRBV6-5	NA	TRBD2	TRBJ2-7	TGTGCCAGCAGTTACTCCTATCACAGTAGCGGGAGCGGGAACGAGCAGTACTTC	CASSYSYHSSGSGNEQYF
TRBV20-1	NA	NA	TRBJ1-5	TGCAGTGCTAGCGGACAGTTGGCCGATCAGCCCCAGCATTTT	CSASGQLADQPQHF
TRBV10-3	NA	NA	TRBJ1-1	TGTGCCATCAGTGAGGCGGGTCGGAACACTGAAGCTTTCTTT	CAISEAGRNTEAFF